Below, one TCR beta chain is given with its context. This sample stems from a study of blood T cell repertoires in COVID-19. Study overall: PBMCs, B-cell-depleted T cells, or T cells provided the cDNA or gDNA that made up the material.

As processed by the authors: Counts of nucleated cells, estimated from reference gene primer amplification, were obtained. Only in-frame clones appear in the TCRdb table, and some are missing; sequencing was by immunoSEQ multiplex PCR. That table gives V, J and clone size, and the DNA gave D and trimming. The sample consists of approximately 330,000 clones, roughly nine tenths of them appearing once. Germline-derived CDR1 and CDR2 are SGHRS and YFSETQ. This CDR3 spans 15 amino acids. The ends lost 0 bases at V and 5 bases at J; junction bases unmatched: 6. The study assigned cohorts using participant-reported clinical history.

Material: PBMCs or T cells enriched from blood (not recorded which). The chain joins TRBV5-1 to TRBJ2-3, with 7 positions matching TRBD1. This TCR was sampled from a woman younger than 45 who had recovered from COVID-19. The CDR3 loop reads CASSLGRGNLDTQYF. The CDR3 bases are TGCGCCAGCAGCTTGGGCAGGGGGAACTTAGATACGCAGTATTTT.